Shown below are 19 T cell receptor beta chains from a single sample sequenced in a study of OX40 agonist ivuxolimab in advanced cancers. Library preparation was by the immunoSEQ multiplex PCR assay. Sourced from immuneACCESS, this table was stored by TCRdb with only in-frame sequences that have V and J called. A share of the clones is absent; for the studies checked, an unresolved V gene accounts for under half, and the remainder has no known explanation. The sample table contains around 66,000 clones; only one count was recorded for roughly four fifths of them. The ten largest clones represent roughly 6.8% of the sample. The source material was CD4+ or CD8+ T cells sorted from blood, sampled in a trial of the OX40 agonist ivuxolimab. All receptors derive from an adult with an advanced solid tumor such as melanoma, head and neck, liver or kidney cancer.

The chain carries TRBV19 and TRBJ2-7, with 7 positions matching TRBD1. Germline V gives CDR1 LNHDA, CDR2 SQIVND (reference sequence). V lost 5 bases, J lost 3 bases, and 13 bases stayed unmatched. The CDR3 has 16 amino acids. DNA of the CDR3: TGTGCCAGTAGTTCAGGACAGGCCTCCCTCCTCTACGAGCAGTACTTC. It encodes CASSSGQASLLYEQYF. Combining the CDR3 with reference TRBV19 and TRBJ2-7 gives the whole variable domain DGGITQSPKYLFRKEGQNVTLSCEQNLNHDAMYWYRQDPGQGLRLIYYSQIVNDFQKGDIAEGYSVSREKKESFPLTVTSAQKNPTAFYLCASSSGQASLLYEQYFGPGTRLTVT.

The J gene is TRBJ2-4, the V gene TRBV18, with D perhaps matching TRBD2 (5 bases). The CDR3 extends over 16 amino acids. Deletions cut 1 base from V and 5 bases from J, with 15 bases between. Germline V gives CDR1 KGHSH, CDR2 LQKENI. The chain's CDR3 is CASSPLGLSLENIQYF. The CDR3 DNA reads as TGTGCCAGCTCACCACTCGGACTTTCCTTGGAAAACATTCAGTACTTC.

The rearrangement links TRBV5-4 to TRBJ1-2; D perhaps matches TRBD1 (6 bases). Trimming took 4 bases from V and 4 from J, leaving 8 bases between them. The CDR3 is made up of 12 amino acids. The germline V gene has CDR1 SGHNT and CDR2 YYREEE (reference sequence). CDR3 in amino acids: CASSMDSYGYTF. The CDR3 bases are TGTGCCAGCAGCATGGACAGCTATGGCTACACCTTC.

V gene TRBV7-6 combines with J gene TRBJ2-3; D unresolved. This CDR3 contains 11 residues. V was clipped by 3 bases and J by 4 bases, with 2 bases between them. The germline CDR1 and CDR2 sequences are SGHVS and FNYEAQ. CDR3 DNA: TGTGCCAGCAGCTTTGCAGATACGCAGTATTTT. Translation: CASSFADTQYF.

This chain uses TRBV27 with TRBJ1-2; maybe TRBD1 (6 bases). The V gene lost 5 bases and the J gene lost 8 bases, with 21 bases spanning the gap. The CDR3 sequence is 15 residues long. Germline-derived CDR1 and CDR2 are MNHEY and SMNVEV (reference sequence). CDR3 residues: CASSPMGGPPLGYTF. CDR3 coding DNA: TGTGCCAGCAGTCCTATGGGGGGGCCCCCTCTCGGCTACACCTTC.

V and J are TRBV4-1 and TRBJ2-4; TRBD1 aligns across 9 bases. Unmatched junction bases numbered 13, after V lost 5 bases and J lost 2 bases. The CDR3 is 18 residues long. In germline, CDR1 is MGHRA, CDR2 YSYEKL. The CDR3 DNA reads TGCGCCAGCAGCACCTGGACAGGGGAACTGAGGACCAAAAACATTCAGTACTTC. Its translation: CASSTWTGELRTKNIQYF.

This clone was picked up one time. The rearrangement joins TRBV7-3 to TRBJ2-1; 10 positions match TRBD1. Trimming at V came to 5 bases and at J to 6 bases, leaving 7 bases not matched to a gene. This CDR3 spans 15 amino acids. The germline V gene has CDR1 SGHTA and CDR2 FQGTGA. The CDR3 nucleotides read TGTGCCAGCAGCCCTCTGGGACAGGGGATCAATGAGCAGTTCTTC. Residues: CASSPLGQGINEQFF.

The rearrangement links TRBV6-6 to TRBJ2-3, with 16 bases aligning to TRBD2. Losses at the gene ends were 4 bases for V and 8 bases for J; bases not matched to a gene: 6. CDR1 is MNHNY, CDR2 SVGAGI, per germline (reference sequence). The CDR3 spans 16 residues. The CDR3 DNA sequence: TGTGCCAGCAGTTCGGGACTAGCGGGGGGGCCGAGTACGCAGTATTTT. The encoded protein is CASSSGLAGGPSTQYF.

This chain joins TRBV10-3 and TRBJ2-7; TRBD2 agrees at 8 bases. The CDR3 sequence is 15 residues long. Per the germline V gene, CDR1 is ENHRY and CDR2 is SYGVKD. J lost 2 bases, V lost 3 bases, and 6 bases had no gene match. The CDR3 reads CAISDRLAGAYEQYF. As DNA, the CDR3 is TGTGCCATCAGTGATAGGCTAGCGGGCGCCTACGAGCAGTACTTC.

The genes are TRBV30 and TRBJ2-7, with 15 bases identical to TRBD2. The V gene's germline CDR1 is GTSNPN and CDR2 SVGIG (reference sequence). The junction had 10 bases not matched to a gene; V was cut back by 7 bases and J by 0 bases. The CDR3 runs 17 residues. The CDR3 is CALPGLAGGSASYEQYF. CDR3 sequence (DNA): TGTGCCTTGCCGGGACTAGCGGGAGGTTCGGCCTCCTACGAGCAGTACTTC.

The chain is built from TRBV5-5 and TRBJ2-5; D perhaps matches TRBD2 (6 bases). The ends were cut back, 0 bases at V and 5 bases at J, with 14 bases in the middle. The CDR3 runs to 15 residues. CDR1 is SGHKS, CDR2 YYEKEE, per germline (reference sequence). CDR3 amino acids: CASSLGGPGGETQYF. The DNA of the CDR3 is TGTGCCAGCAGCTTGGGAGGTCCCGGAGGGGAGACCCAGTACTTC.

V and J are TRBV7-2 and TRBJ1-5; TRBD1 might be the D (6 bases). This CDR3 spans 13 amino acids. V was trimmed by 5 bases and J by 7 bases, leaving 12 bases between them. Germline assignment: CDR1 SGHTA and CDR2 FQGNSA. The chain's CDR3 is CASSRTEGQPQHF. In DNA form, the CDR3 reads TGTGCCAGCAGCCGGACAGAGGGACAGCCCCAGCATTTT. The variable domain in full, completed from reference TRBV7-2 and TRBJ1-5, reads GAGVSQSPSNKVTEKGKDVELRCDPISGHTALYWYRQSLGQGLEFLIYFQGNSAPDKSGLPSDRFSAERTGGSVSTLTIQRTQQEDSAVYLCASSRTEGQPQHFGDGTRLSIL.

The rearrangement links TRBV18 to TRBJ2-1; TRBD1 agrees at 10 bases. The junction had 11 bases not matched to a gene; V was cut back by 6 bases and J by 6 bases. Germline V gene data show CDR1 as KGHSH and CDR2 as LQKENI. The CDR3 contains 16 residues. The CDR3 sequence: CASSRQGAKSSNEQFF. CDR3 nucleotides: TGTGCCAGCTCTCGACAGGGGGCGAAGTCCAGCAATGAGCAGTTCTTC.

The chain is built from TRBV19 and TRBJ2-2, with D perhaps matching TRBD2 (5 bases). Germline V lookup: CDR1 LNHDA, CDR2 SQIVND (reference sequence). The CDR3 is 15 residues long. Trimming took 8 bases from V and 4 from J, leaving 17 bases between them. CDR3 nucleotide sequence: TGTGCCAGTTCGCGAGGCGTACGGGGCACCGGGGAGCTGTTTTTT. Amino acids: CASSRGVRGTGELFF.

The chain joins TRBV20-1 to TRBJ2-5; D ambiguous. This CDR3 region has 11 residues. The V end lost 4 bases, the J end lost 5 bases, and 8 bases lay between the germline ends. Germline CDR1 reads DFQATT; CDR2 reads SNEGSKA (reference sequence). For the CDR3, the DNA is TGCAGTGCTAAACTATCCGAGACCCAGTACTTC. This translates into CSAKLSETQYF.

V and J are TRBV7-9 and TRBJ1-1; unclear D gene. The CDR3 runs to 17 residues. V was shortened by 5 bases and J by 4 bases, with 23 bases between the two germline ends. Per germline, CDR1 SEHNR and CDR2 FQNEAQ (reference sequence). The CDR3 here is CASSPKTDTSQTTEAFF. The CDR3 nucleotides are TGTGCCAGCAGCCCGAAAACTGACACCAGTCAAACCACTGAAGCTTTCTTT.

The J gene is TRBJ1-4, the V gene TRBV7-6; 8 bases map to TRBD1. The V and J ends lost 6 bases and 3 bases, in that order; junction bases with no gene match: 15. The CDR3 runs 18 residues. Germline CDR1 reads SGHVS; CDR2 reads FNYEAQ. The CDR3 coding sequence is TGTGCCAGCAGTCTAGCCGGGCAGGGGGCCTTTTCTAATGAAAAACTGTTTTTT. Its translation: CASSLAGQGAFSNEKLFF. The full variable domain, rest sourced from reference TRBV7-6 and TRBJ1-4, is GAGVSQSPRYKVTKRGQDVALRCDPISGHVSLYWYRQALGQGPEFLTYFNYEAQQDKSGLPNDRFSAERPEGSISTLTIQRTEQRDSAMYRCASSLAGQGAFSNEKLFFGSGTQLSVL.

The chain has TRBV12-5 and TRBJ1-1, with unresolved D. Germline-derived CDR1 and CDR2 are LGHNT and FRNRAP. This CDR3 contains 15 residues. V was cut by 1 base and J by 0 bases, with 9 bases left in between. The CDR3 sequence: CASGLDGRLNTEAFF. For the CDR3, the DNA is TGTGCTAGTGGTTTGGACGGACGGTTGAACACTGAAGCTTTCTTT.

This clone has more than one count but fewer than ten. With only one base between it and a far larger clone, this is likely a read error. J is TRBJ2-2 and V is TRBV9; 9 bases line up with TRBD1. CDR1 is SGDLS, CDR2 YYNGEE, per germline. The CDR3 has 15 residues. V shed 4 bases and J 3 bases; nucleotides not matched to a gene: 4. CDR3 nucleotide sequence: TGTGCCAGCAGCTTCCGGGACAGGGACACCGGGGAGCTGTTTTTT. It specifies CASSFRDRDTGELFF.